The rows below give T cell receptor beta chains drawn from one sample of a study of early T cells in non-severe SARS-CoV-2 infection. TCRdb called the 5' RACE reads again in MiXCR, with one record for every CDR3 protein. The table has some 87,000 distinct CDR3 sequences, about 13% seen once. The sequencing input was whole blood. These receptors all come from an adult who was a healthcare worker with PCR-confirmed SARS-CoV-2 infection or an uninfected control (not recorded which). Each CDR3 is given without its conserved first and last residue. Some rows mark clone size as missing; the rest say once, few, many or name a class of expanded clone.

v_call clone_size cdr3_aa
TRBV7-9 - ASSAPLVGGRYGYT
TRBV3-1 few ASGRQGATDTQY
TRBV11-2 many ASSLAQETQY
TRBV7-9 many ASSLGSGEYNEQF
TRBV12-5 - ASAARGAYTEAF
TRBV12-3/TRBV12-4 few ASSSDPIRGYT
TRBV18 many ASSNNEQF
TRBV9 many ASSKAVNYGYT
TRBV30 - AWGGRTDQPQH
TRBV27 few ASSLSPAYNSPLH
TRBV14 many ASSHGRLRGPGTEAF
TRBV4-1 many ASRDEGASSYNEQF
TRBV5-4 - VSSIRMGGDTQY
TRBV20-1 - SARGGQSEAF
TRBV14 - ASSQGLHPSTDTQY
TRBV25-1 many ASSSKTLQY
TRBV12-3/TRBV12-4 many ASRWTPNEQF
TRBV3-1 many ASSSVGEGYGYT
TRBV5-1 few ASSFAPAGGQETQY
TRBV20-1 few SARIGEKLF